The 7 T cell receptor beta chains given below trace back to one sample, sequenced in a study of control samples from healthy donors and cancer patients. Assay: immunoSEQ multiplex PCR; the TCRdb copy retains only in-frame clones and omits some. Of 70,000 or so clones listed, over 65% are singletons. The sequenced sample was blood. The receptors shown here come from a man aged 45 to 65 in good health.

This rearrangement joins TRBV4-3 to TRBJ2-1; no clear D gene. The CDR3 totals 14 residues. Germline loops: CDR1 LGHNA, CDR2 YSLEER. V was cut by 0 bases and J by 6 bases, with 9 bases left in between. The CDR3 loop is CASSQEVRLNEQFF. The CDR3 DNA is TGCGCCAGCAGCCAAGAAGTGCGGCTCAATGAGCAGTTCTTC.

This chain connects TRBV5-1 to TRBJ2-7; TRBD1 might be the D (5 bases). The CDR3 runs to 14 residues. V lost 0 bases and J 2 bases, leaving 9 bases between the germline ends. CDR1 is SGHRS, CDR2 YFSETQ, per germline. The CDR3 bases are TGCGCCAGCAGCTTGGCGCAGGGTCCCTACGAGCAGTACTTC. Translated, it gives CASSLAQGPYEQYF.

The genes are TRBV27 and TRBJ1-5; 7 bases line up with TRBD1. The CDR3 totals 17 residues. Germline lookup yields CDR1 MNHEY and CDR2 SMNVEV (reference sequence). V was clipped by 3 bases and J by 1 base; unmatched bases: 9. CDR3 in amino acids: CASSLGGGGLSNQPQHF. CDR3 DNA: TGTGCCAGCAGTTTGGGAGGGGGCGGATTAAGCAATCAGCCCCAGCATTTT.

The chain's CDR3 is CASSWDRSSYNSPLHF. CDR3 coding DNA: TGTGCCAGCAGCTGGGACAGAAGCTCCTATAATTCACCCCTCCACTTT. V and J are TRBV5-4 and TRBJ1-6, with 7 bases identical to TRBD1. CDR3 length equals 16 residues. The V and J ends lost 3 bases and 0 bases, in that order; junction bases with no gene match: 3. Germline lookup yields CDR1 SGHNT and CDR2 YYREEE (reference sequence).

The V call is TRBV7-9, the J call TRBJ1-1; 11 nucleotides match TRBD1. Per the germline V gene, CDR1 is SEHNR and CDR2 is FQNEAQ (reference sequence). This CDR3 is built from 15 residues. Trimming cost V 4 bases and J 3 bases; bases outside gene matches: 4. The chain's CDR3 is CASSSQDRGHTEAFF. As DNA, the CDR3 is TGTGCCAGCAGCTCCCAGGACAGGGGGCACACTGAAGCTTTCTTT.

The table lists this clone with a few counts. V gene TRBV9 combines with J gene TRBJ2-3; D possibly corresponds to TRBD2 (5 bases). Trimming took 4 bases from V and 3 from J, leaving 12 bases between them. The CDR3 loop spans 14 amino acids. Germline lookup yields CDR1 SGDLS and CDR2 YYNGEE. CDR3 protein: CASSTLDLTDTQYF. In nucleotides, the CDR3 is TGTGCCAGCAGCACGTTGGACTTGACAGATACGCAGTATTTT.

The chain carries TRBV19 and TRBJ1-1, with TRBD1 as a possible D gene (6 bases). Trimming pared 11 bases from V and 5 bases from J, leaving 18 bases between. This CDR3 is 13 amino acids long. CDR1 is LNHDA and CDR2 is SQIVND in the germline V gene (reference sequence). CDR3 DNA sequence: TGTGCCGCGTCCTCCGGGACATGGACTGAAGCTTTCTTT. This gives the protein CAASSGTWTEAFF. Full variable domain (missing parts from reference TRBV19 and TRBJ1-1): DGGITQSPKYLFRKEGQNVTLSCEQNLNHDAMYWYRQDPGQGLRLIYYSQIVNDFQKGDIAEGYSVSREKKESFPLTVTSAQKNPTAFYLCAASSGTWTEAFFGQGTRLTVV.